This TCR beta chain was identified in a study of shared clonotypes between healthy human individuals. Inclusive of both ends, the CDR3 amounts to 13 amino acids. Per germline, CDR1 PRHDT and CDR2 FYEKMQ (reference sequence). Replicate PCRs run on sorted subsets employed approximately 0.2 ug DNA, approximately 30,000 T cell genomes. Using immunoSEQ multiplex PCR, the repertoire was profiled, and TCRdb retains in-frame clones only, with some absent. The sample shows millions of clones, around 94% of them seen only once. Worth noting for this clone: Its antigen is currently unknown. No DNA is shown, since the ends of the CDR3 on it are uncertain; the CDR3 is the one TCRdb lists.

General study results and limits: Only a few donors were included, so the genetic and exposure-history diversity represented was limited.

What was sequenced was naive CD4+ T cells sorted from blood. Subset of the sample: CD45RA+ positively selected. The gene calls are TRBV13 and TRBJ1-2; TRBD1, the table's D call, lacks a check against the DNA. The clonotype was recovered from a man younger than 35 in good health. CDR3 sequence: CASSFFAGGINTF.